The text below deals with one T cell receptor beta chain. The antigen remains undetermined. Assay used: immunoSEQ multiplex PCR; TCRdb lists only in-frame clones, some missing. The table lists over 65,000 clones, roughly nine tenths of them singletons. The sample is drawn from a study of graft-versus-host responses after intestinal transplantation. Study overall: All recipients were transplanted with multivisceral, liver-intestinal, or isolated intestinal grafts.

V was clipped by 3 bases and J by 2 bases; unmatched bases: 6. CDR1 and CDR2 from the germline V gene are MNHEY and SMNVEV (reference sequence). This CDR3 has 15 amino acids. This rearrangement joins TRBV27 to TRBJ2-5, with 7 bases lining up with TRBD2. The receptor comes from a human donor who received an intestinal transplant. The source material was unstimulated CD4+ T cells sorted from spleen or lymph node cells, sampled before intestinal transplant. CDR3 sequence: CASSLYGGEQETQYF. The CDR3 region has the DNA TGTGCCAGCAGTTTGTATGGGGGGGAGCAAGAGACCCAGTACTTC.